This T cell receptor (beta chain) originates from a study of blood T cell repertoires in COVID-19. Losses at the gene ends were 11 bases for V and 2 bases for J; bases not matched to a gene: 11. The CDR3 loop spans 14 amino acids. Germline values: CDR1 ENHRY, CDR2 SYGVKD. In the original processing: Estimation of nucleated cell counts relied on the amplification of reference gene primers. Data came from immunoSEQ multiplex PCR; TCRdb stores just in-frame clones and leaves some out. Clone size and V and J calls were adopted from that table, with D and trimming inferred from the DNA. The sample consists of 60,000 to 90,000 clones, 84% of them appearing once.

Sequenced: peripheral blood. The clonotype comes from a man aged 50 to 59 with acute or convalescent COVID-19. The V call is TRBV10-3, the J call TRBJ1-1; 7 positions match TRBD1. CDR3 coding DNA: TGTGCCTCACAGGGGTTCAATCTTAACACTGAAGCTTTCTTT. It encodes CASQGFNLNTEAFF.